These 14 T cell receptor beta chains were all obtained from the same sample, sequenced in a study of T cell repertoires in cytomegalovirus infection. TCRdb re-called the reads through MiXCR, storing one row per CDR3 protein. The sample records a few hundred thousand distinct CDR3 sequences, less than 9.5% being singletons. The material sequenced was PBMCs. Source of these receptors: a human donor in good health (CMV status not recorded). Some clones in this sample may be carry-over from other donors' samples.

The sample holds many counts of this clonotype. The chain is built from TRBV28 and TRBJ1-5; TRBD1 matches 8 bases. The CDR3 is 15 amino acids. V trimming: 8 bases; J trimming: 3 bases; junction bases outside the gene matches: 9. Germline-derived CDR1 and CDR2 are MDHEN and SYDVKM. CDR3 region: CASLVRGQVNQPQHF. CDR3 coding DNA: TGTGCCAGCCTAGTCAGGGGGCAAGTCAATCAGCCCCAGCATTTT. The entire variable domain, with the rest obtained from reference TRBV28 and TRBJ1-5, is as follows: DVKVTQSSRYLVKRTGEKVFLECVQDMDHENMFWYRQDPGLGLRLIYFSYDVKMKEKGDIPEGYSVSREKKERFSLILESASTNQTSMYLCASLVRGQVNQPQHFGDGTRLSIL.

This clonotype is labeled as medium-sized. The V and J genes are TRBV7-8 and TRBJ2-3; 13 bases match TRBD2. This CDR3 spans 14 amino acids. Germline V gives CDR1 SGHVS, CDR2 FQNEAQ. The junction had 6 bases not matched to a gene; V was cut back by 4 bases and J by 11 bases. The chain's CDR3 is CASSSGTSGVKQYF. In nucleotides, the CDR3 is TGTGCCAGCAGCTCCGGGACTAGCGGGGTGAAGCAGTATTTT. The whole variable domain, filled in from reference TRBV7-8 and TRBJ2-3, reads GAGVSQSPRYKVAKRGQDVALRCDPISGHVSLFWYQQALGQGPEFLTYFQNEAQLDKSGLPSDRFFAERPEGSVSTLKIQRTQQEDSAVYLCASSSGTSGVKQYFGPGTRLTVL.

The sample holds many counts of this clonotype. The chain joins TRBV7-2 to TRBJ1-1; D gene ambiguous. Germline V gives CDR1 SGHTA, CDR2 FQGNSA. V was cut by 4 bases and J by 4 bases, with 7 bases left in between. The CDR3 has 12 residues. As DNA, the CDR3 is TGTGCCAGCAGCTGGGGTCGCACTGAAGCTTTCTTT. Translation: CASSWGRTEAFF.

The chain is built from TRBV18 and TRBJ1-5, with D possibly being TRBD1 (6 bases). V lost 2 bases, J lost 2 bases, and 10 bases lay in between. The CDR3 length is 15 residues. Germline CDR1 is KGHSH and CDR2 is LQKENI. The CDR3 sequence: CASSPRGMGNQPQHF. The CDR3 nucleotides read TGTGCCAGCTCACCAAGGGGGATGGGCAATCAGCCCCAGCATTTT. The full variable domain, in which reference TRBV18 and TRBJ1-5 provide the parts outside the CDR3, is NAGVMQNPRHLVRRRGQEARLRCSPMKGHSHVYWYRQLPEEGLKFMVYLQKENIIDESGMPKERFSAEFPKEGPSILRIQQVVRGDSAAYFCASSPRGMGNQPQHFGDGTRLSIL.

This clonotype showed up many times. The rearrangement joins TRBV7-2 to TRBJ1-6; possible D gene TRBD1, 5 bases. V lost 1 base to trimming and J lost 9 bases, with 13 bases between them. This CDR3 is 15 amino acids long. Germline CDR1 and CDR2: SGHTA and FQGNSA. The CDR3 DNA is TGTGCCAGCAGCTTAGAGGCTGTGGGGGGTTCACCCCTCCACTTT. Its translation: CASSLEAVGGSPLHF.

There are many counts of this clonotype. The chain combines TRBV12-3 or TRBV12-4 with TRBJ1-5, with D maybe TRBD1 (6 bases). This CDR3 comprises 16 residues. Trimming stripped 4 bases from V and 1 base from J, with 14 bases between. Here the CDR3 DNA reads TGTGCCAGCAGTTCCGGGACCCAGGGGAGCAATCAGCCCCAGCATTTT. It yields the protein CASSSGTQGSNQPQHF.

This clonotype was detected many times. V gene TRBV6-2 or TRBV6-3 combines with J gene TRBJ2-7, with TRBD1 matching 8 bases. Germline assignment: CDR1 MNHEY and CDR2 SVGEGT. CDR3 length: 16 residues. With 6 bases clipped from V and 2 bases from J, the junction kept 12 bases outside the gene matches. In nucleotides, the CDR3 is TGTGCCAGCAGGCCGCCGAGACAGGGGTCCCCCTACGAGCAGTACTTC. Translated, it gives CASRPPRQGSPYEQYF.

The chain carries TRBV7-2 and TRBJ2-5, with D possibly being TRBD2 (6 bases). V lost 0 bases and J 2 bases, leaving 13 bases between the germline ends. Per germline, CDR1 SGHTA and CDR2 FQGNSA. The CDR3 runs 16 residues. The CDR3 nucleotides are TGTGCCAGCAGCTTAGCCGGGACGGGGACTCAAGAGACCCAGTACTTC. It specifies CASSLAGTGTQETQYF.

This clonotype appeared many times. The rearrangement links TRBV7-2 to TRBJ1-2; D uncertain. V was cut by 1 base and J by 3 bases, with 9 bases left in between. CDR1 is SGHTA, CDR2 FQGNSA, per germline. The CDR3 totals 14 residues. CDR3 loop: CASSLGPEDYGYTF. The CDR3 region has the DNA TGTGCCAGCAGCTTAGGTCCCGAGGACTATGGCTACACCTTC.

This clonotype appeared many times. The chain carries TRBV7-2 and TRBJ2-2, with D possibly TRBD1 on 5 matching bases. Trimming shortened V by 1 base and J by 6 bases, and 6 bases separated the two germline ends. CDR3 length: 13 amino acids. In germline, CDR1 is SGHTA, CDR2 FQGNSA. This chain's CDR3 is CASSLVRAGELFF. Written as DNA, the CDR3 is TGTGCCAGCAGCTTAGTCAGGGCCGGGGAGCTGTTTTTT.

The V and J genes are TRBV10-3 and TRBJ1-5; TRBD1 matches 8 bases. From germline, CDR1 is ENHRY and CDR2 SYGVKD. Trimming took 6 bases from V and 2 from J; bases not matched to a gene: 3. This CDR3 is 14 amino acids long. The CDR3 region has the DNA TGTGCCATCAGCGCGGACAGGGGCAATCAGCCCCAGCATTTT. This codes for CAISADRGNQPQHF.

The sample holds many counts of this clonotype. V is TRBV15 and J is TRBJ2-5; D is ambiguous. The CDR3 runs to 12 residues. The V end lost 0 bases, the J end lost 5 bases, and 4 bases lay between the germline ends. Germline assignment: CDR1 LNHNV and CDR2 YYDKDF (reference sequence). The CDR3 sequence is CATSREVETQYF. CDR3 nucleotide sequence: TGTGCCACCAGCAGAGAGGTGGAGACCCAGTACTTC.

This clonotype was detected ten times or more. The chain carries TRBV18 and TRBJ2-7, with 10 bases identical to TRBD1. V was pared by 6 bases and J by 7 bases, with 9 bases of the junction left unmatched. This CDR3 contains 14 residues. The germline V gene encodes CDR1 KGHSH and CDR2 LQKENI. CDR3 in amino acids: CASSRDRGMREQYF. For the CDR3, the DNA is TGTGCCAGCTCTCGGGACAGGGGAATGCGGGAGCAGTACTTC.

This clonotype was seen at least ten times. The CDR3 here is CASRRGGLTGELFF. DNA of the CDR3: TGTGCCAGCCGGCGGGGGGGCCTCACCGGGGAGCTGTTTTTT. The V gene is TRBV7-2, the J gene TRBJ2-2; 9 nucleotides line up with TRBD2. The CDR3 runs to 14 residues. The ends lost 8 bases at V and 4 bases at J; junction bases unmatched: 5. Germline V gene sequence: CDR1 SGHTA, CDR2 FQGNSA.